This TCR beta chain was identified in a study of T-cell reconstitution after alpha-beta-depleted transplantation in children. This clonotype was counted a few times. What it recognizes is unknown. General study points: Reportedly, alpha-beta T cells present about two months post-transplant originated from several hundred expanded clones of graft origin. The study traced high day-60 TCRbeta diversity in some patients to surviving recipient T cells and thymic progenitors. The main origin of T-cell counts and diversity one year after transplant was newly produced T cells.

CDR3 length equals 14 residues. With 2 bases removed from V and 0 bases from J, the gap between germline ends came to 7 bases. Germline loops: CDR1 SGHVS, CDR2 FQNEAQ. Preparation of the TCRbeta library involved a method that used unique molecular identifiers. MiXCR, run by TCRdb on the PCR reads, gives a single entry per CDR3 protein. This sample has about 830,000 distinct CDR3 sequences, with 15% to 20% found just once. Source: PBMCs, mostly from graft donor cells, taken 360 days after TCRalphabeta/CD19-depleted stem cell transplant. The chain has TRBV7-8 and TRBJ1-1, with D unresolved. The sequence was collected from a male patient aged 10-17 years who had a stem cell transplant for acute lymphoblastic leukemia, so the T cells may come from the graft donor. In DNA form, the CDR3 reads TGTGCCAGCAGCTTACTCAGGTTGAACACTGAAGCTTTCTTT. This codes for CASSLLRLNTEAFF.